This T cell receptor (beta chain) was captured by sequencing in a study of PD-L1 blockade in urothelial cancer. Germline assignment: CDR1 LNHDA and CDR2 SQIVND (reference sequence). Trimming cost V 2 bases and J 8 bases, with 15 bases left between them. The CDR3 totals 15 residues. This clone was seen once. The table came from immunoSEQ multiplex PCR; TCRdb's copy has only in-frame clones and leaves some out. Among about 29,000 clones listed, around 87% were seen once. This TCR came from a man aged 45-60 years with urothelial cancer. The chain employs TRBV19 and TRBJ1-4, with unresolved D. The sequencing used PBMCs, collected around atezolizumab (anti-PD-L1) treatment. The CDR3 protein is CASSIFVLAREKLFF. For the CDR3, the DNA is TGTGCCAGTAGTATATTCGTACTCGCGCGGGAAAAACTGTTTTTT.